A selection of T cell receptor beta chains follows, all from one sample in a study of CD8+ T cells in alopecia areata. Clones were sequenced by immunoSEQ multiplex PCR, and TCRdb holds only the in-frame ones, with some missing. The repertoire holds hundreds of thousands of clones, roughly 66% seen once, with 1.2% in the top ten. The specimen comprised CD4+ T cells sorted from blood, sampled at approximately week 42, from a patient treated with tofacitinib. All receptors come from a human donor with alopecia areata. Both conserved end residues are part of each CDR3. The D gene is left open where the match is weak. Clone size is shown for a subset of rows, as once, few, many or a class of expanded clone.

clone_size	v_call	d_call	j_call	cdr3_nt	cdr3_aa
-	TRBV6-6	-	TRBJ2-7	TGTGCCAGCAGTCCGACCCCGCTCGAGCAGTACTTC	CASSPTPLEQYF
-	TRBV6-5	-	TRBJ2-7	TGTGCCAGCAGGACGGGGCGCGAGCAGTACTTC	CASRTGREQYF
-	TRBV7-3	TRBD1	TRBJ1-1	TGTGCCAGCAGCTTAAGTACAGGGGGTGAAGCTTTCTTT	CASSLSTGGEAFF
-	TRBV30	-	TRBJ1-1	TGTGCCTGGAGTGTTGGGACCGAAGCTTTCTTT	CAWSVGTEAFF
-	TRBV4-3	TRBD1	TRBJ2-5	TGCGCCAGCAGCCAAGATGCAGGGACAGGGTCTACCGCCCAGTACTTC	CASSQDAGTGSTAQYF
once	TRBV30	-	TRBJ2-1	TGTGCCTGGTGGGGCGGGGGCGGATATGAGCAGTTCTTC	CAWWGGGGYEQFF
-	TRBV30	-	TRBJ1-1	TGTGCCTGGAGATTATCAGGGGTGAACACTGAAGCTTTCTTT	CAWRLSGVNTEAFF
few	TRBV5-6	-	TRBJ2-3	TGTGCCAGCAGCTTGGAGGCGATGCGGGGCACAGATACGCAGTATTTT	CASSLEAMRGTDTQYF
-	TRBV7-7	-	TRBJ1-1	TGTGCCAGCAGGGAAGGAGGGGGGTTAAGTATCACTGAAGCTTTCTTT	CASREGGGLSITEAFF
-	TRBV4-2	TRBD2	TRBJ2-2	TGTGCCAGCAGCCAAGGGAGCGGGGTAATCACCGGGGAGCTGTTTTTT	CASSQGSGVITGELFF
-	TRBV30	-	TRBJ1-1	TGTGCCTGGAGTGTGGTACCCACTGAAGCTTTCTTT	CAWSVVPTEAFF
once	TRBV5-1	TRBD1	TRBJ2-7	TGCGCCAGCAGCGAACAGGGGGCCACCTACGAGCAGTACTTC	CASSEQGATYEQYF
-	TRBV11-2	-	TRBJ1-2	TGTGCCATTAAGGGACCGCATGGCTACACCTTC	CAIKGPHGYTF
-	TRBV29-1	-	TRBJ2-1	TGCAGCGTTGAAGGAGCAACTAGCCGCAGACTTTACAATGAGCAGTTCTTC	CSVEGATSRRLYNEQFF
-	TRBV28	-	TRBJ1-6	TGTGCCAGCAGCACCCAACAGGCCCTCAATTCACCCCTCCACTTT	CASSTQQALNSPLHF
-	TRBV7-9	TRBD1	TRBJ2-1	TGTGCCAGCAGCTCCGCCGGACAGGGATTCTTC	CASSSAGQGFF
-	TRBV29-1	TRBD1	TRBJ2-4	TGCAGCGTTGCGACAGGGGAGAGGCAAAACATTCAGTACTTC	CSVATGERQNIQYF
-	TRBV29-1	-	TRBJ1-4	TGCAGCGTTCAAATCCCAAGCGGGGGAAAACTGTTTTTT	CSVQIPSGGKLFF
few	TRBV5-1	TRBD1	TRBJ2-5	TGCGCCAGCAGCTTGAGGACAGGGGTGAAAGAAGAGACCCAGTACTTC	CASSLRTGVKEETQYF
-	TRBV5-1	-	TRBJ2-7	TGCGCCAGCAGAACGGGGGTGACGACCTACGAGCAGTACTTC	CASRTGVTTYEQYF
-	TRBV4-3	TRBD2	TRBJ2-3	TGCGCCAGCAGCCAAGCGCCAAGCGGGGTCACAGATACGCAGTATTTT	CASSQAPSGVTDTQYF
once	TRBV30	-	TRBJ1-2	TGTGCCCTGATGGGGCAGGTCTATGGCTACACCTTC	CALMGQVYGYTF
-	TRBV29-1	-	TRBJ2-7	TGCAGCGTTGTCGGGGGAACCTACGAGCAGTACTTC	CSVVGGTYEQYF
few	TRBV5-6	-	TRBJ1-2	TGTGCCAGCAGCTTAAGACAAAACTATGGCTACACCTTC	CASSLRQNYGYTF
-	TRBV29-1	-	TRBJ1-1	TGCAGCGTTGAAGATCCTGGGCTATTCACTGAAGCTTTCTTT	CSVEDPGLFTEAFF
-	TRBV14	-	TRBJ2-2	TGTGCCAGCAGCCAAAGGGCAGGCTTATTTTCGAACACCGGGGAGCTGTTTTTT	CASSQRAGLFSNTGELFF
-	TRBV30	-	TRBJ1-2	TGTGCCTGGAGTGTAAGGGAACGGATTACACCGGGTGGCTACACCTTC	CAWSVRERITPGGYTF
-	TRBV29-1	TRBD1	TRBJ1-5	TGCAGCGTCCGACAGGGGTCGGATAGCAATCAGCCCCAGCATTTT	CSVRQGSDSNQPQHF
-	TRBV30	TRBD1	TRBJ1-1	TGTGCCTGGACTAAGACAGGGCCGAACACTGAAGCTTTCTTT	CAWTKTGPNTEAFF
-	TRBV9	TRBD1	TRBJ1-1	TGTGCCAGCAGCGGACGACAGGGGACTGAAGCTTTCTTT	CASSGRQGTEAFF
few	TRBV18	TRBD2	TRBJ2-3	TGTGCCAGCCAGTCGACGGGGGGGCCAGATACGCAGTATTTT	CASQSTGGPDTQYF
-	TRBV6-6	TRBD1	TRBJ1-2	TGTGCCAGCAGTTCCCGGGACAGGGGGAACTATGGCTACACCTTC	CASSSRDRGNYGYTF